This T cell receptor (beta chain) comes out of a study of beta chain features in type 1 diabetes. This clone was detected only a few times. J was trimmed by 8 bases and V by 8 bases; bases with no gene match: 11. The CDR3 consists of 14 residues. CDR1 SNHLY and CDR2 FYNNEI come from the germline V gene. Investigators reverse transcribed all isolated RNA, so they sequenced expressed TCRB transcripts. Profiled with immunoSEQ multiplex PCR; TCRdb holds only in-frame clones, not every one. Among hundreds of thousands of clones listed, 10% to 15% were seen once. Material for sequencing was naive CD4+ T cells from blood. The TCR sequence derives from a man between 18 and 29 years old in good health. The rearrangement joins TRBV2 to TRBJ2-1; 8 positions match TRBD2. CDR3 DNA sequence: TGTGCCAGCCGCCGGACTAGCTACGACGATGAGCAGTTCTTC. It yields the protein CASRRTSYDDEQFF.